The 3 T cell receptor beta chains listed next were all sequenced from one sample in a study of T cell clones after liver transplantation. Assay: immunoSEQ multiplex PCR; the TCRdb copy retains only in-frame clones and omits some. The sample lists some 70,000 clones, over 70% seen once, with approximately 0.6% in the top ten. The sample here was CD4+ T cells from blood, taken before liver transplant. These receptors were taken from a human donor who received a liver transplant.

The chain carries TRBV19 and TRBJ2-7; possible D gene TRBD2, 5 bases. CDR1 and CDR2 (germline): LNHDA, SQIVND (reference sequence). CDR3 length: 14 residues. V was shortened by 3 bases and J by 2 bases, with 11 bases between the two germline ends. The CDR3 reads CASSMVTKTYEQYF. DNA for the CDR3: TGTGCCAGTAGTATGGTGACTAAGACCTACGAGCAGTACTTC.

The CDR3 DNA reads as TGTGCCAGCAGCGCGTACTCTGGGGCCAACGTCCTGACTTTC. Translated, it gives CASSAYSGANVLTF. This chain connects TRBV9 to TRBJ2-6; D is unresolved. Trimming took 3 bases from V and 0 from J, leaving 4 bases between them. Germline V gene data show CDR1 as SGDLS and CDR2 as YYNGEE. CDR3 size: 14 residues.

V gene TRBV19 combines with J gene TRBJ1-1, with unresolved D. Germline V gene lookup returns CDR1 LNHDA and CDR2 SQIVND (reference sequence). The CDR3 is made up of 14 amino acids. V shed 3 bases and J shed 2 bases, with 10 bases lying between them. In DNA, the CDR3 is TGTGCCAGTAGTATTTTCACGGGTAACACTGAAGCTTTCTTT. Amino acids: CASSIFTGNTEAFF.